This TCR beta chain was obtained from a study of T cells in Graves' hyperthyroidism and ophthalmopathy. With a duration under 2 months, the hyperthyroidism was newly diagnosed in patients aged 18 to 65. RNA transcripts provided the source from which TCR beta CDR3 regions were amplified. Primed by the HTBI set, a first-round RT-PCR was run on the TCR CDR3. TCRdb fed the multiplex PCR reads into MiXCR, producing one record per CDR3 protein. The sample shows roughly 700,000 distinct CDR3 sequences, 15% to 20% of them seen only once. In germline, CDR1 is SGHRS, CDR2 YFSETQ. This CDR3 is built from 15 residues. V gave up 2 bases and J gave up 2 bases, with 13 bases separating them. This clonotype occurred many times.

The sequence derives from a man in his fifties with Graves' hyperthyroidism. Sequenced sample: blood. This chain joins TRBV5-1 and TRBJ1-2; tentatively, D is TRBD1 (5 bases). CDR3 sequence reads: CASSFGVGGNYGYTF. CDR3 in DNA: TGCGCCAGCAGCTTCGGGGTCGGGGGAAACTATGGCTACACCTTC.